The present entry profiles one TCR beta chain with its context. The antigen remains undetermined. In the PCR, 60 Vbeta and 13 Jbeta primers were used. The protocol was immunoSEQ multiplex PCR, while the TCRdb copy is restricted to in-frame clones and leaves out a portion. The sample lists tens of thousands of clones; about 85% were seen once. Germline CDR1 is MDHEN and CDR2 is SYDVKM. Trimming took 8 bases from V and 1 from J; bases not matched to a gene: 4. The CDR3 sequence is 13 residues long. The sample belongs to a study of cytomegalovirus exposure and HLA in healthy donors. Broader study findings: The classifier reportedly diagnosed cytomegalovirus status with high sensitivity and specificity. Later analysis showed TCR association rates varying by HLA locus, highest for DRB1 and lowest for HLA-C.

Sequenced sample: PBMCs. The gene calls are TRBV28 and TRBJ2-7; 8 bases are shared with TRBD2. The TCR was taken from a girl aged 2-10 years in good health and CMV-seropositive. The CDR3 coding sequence is TGTGCCAGCGGAGGACTAGCTTCCTACGAGCAGTACTTC. Translation: CASGGLASYEQYF.